This TCR beta chain was documented in a study of neoadjuvant anti-PD-1 for oral cavity cancer (dated by TCRdb to the early 2020s). Regarding the research as a whole: Patients mostly received three to four biweekly doses of nivolumab at 3 mg/kg before curative-intent surgical resection. Patients who did not progress were given a fourth nivolumab dose at about day 43 and had definitive surgical resection on days 50-56. Patients with complete response, partial response or stable disease by RECIST 1.1 were defined as responders, whereas patients with progression were defined as non-responders. The parent correlative cohort had 12 patients and a response rate of roughly 34%.

This sample's time point label indicates: before neoadjuvant nivolumab. Patients had been newly diagnosed with stage II-IVA oral cavity squamous cell carcinoma, and no prior systemic or radiation treatment had been given to the patients. The cohort was composed of patients with HPV-negative, locally advanced oral cavity squamous cell carcinoma. No culture maintenance or expansion was done, as the peripheral blood mononuclear cells went straight to analysis. Samples were obtained from a longitudinal correlative study of a single-arm phase II trial of neoadjuvant nivolumab in oral cavity squamous cell carcinoma. Subject-matched pre- and post-treatment PBMCs and tumors from three responders and three non-responders were subjected to genomic DNA-based TCRbeta sequencing. Peripheral blood mononuclear cells were collected once before nivolumab treatment and again after treatment, at the time of surgery. The Maxwell RSC DNA from Cells kit was used to isolate genomic DNA from PBMCs.

In the case of this clone: The target of this receptor is not known. No per-base quality is available; no much larger clone lies one base away.

CDR1 and CDR2 are drawn from the germline V gene (reference sequence): SEHNR, FQNEAQ. The germline V and J ends show losses of 5 bases and 0 bases respectively, and no gene match explains 11 bases of the junction. The CDR3 spans 17 residues, from the cysteine through the phenylalanine. Of the read, only the CDR3 DNA is kept; its 51 bases are in frame from base 1. What the research found in general, with its limitations: Higher pretreatment blood Treg/Th17 ratios correlated with both higher pretreatment blood TCRbeta clonality and lower post-treatment tumor TCRbeta clonality. After neoadjuvant nivolumab, significantly higher T cell clonality (Gini index) was found within PBMCs in non-responders than in responders. The TCR analyses had only three patients in each response group, and the authors called for validation in larger cohorts.

PBMC libraries used mostly approximately 450 ng of input genomic DNA for deep sequencing, with six replicates per sample. The immunoSEQ hsTCRbeta kit was used to prepare TCRbeta libraries, following the manufacturer's instructions. An Illumina NovaSeq 6000 S4 flow cell was used to sequence the final libraries, which had first been combined to 3 nM. The source study handled its data this way. Raw data preprocessing and quality control were performed with the immunoSEQ Analyzer. The analysis was limited to productive rearrangements, and each clonotype was defined by a unique CDR3 amino acid sequence. Repertoire clonality was estimated as the Gini-Simpson index, which was calculated using the R package tcR. Student's t test was used to compare Gini indices, while Pearson correlation assessed associations with tumor size change. This is the immuneACCESS table as TCRdb keeps it, with only in-frame sequences that have V and J called. A part of the clones is gone; compared with another copy, unresolved V genes explain less than half, and the rest is unexplained. From that table come the V and J calls and clone size; the DNA was used to work out D and trimming. For this sample the table gives 60,000 to 75,000 clones, of which about four fifths were detected only once. 3% to 4% of the sample goes to the ten largest clones.

The material sequenced was PBMCs, taken before nivolumab (anti-PD-1) treatment. The receptor chain draws on TRBV7-9 and TRBJ1-2; 8 bases in between match TRBD1. The TCR originated in a person aged 35-79 years with oral cavity squamous cell carcinoma. The bases are TGTGCCAGCAGCATCGCAGGGGGCGGAAACTCTAACTATGGCTACACCTTC. Translated, it gives CASSIAGGGNSNYGYTF.